The rows below give T cell receptor beta chains drawn from one sample of a study of blood T cell repertoires in COVID-19. Generated by immunoSEQ multiplex PCR, the TCRdb table keeps only in-frame clones and is missing some. The table shows approximately 180,000 clones, with roughly 80% occurring only once. The sequenced sample was peripheral blood. These TCRs come from a woman older than 75 with COVID-19, enrolled during active disease. The CDR3 runs from the conserved cysteine through the conserved F or W. D genes are given only for firm matches. Only part of the rows carry a size: once, few, many, or a class if the clone is expanded.

v_gene: TRBV28
j_gene: TRBJ2-1
abundance: NA
d_gene: TRBD2
CDR3aa: CASSFGAGGYNEQFF
CDR3nt: TGTGCCAGCAGTTTCGGGGCGGGAGGGTACAATGAGCAGTTCTTC

v_gene: TRBV28
j_gene: TRBJ2-2
abundance: few
d_gene: NA
CDR3aa: CASSLPGDPPGELFF
CDR3nt: TGTGCCAGCAGTTTGCCAGGGGATCCCCCCGGGGAGCTGTTTTTT

v_gene: TRBV30
j_gene: TRBJ1-3
abundance: NA
d_gene: TRBD1
CDR3aa: CAWSGQGGGNTIYF
CDR3nt: TGTGCCTGGAGTGGACAGGGAGGAGGAAACACCATATATTTT

v_gene: TRBV7-9
j_gene: TRBJ2-3
abundance: NA
d_gene: NA
CDR3aa: CASTLYTDTQYF
CDR3nt: TGTGCCAGCACCTTATACACAGATACGCAGTATTTT

v_gene: TRBV4-2
j_gene: TRBJ2-4
abundance: NA
d_gene: NA
CDR3aa: CASSQDRVNQGLNIQYF
CDR3nt: TGTGCCAGCAGCCAAGATAGGGTTAATCAGGGATTAAACATTCAGTACTTC

v_gene: TRBV13
j_gene: TRBJ2-1
abundance: NA
d_gene: NA
CDR3aa: CASSLSRSGGSEQFF
CDR3nt: TGTGCCAGCAGCTTATCCCGCTCAGGAGGGAGTGAGCAGTTCTTC

v_gene: TRBV9
j_gene: TRBJ2-7
abundance: NA
d_gene: TRBD2
CDR3aa: CASSPSGSGDYEQYF
CDR3nt: TGTGCCAGCAGCCCCTCTGGTAGCGGGGACTACGAGCAGTACTTC

v_gene: TRBV5-5
j_gene: TRBJ2-7
abundance: NA
d_gene: NA
CDR3aa: CASSLAAQGLYEQYF
CDR3nt: TGTGCCAGCAGCTTGGCGGCTCAGGGTCTCTACGAGCAGTACTTC

v_gene: TRBV7-9
j_gene: TRBJ2-6
abundance: NA
d_gene: NA
CDR3aa: CASSLGGSGANVLTF
CDR3nt: TGTGCCAGCAGCTTAGGAGGGTCTGGGGCCAACGTCCTGACTTTC

v_gene: TRBV7-9
j_gene: TRBJ1-3
abundance: few
d_gene: TRBD1
CDR3aa: CASSLAGQGFGNTIYF
CDR3nt: TGTGCCAGCAGCTTAGCGGGACAGGGGTTCGGAAACACCATATATTTT

v_gene: TRBV7-2
j_gene: TRBJ1-4
abundance: once
d_gene: NA
CDR3aa: CASSLRRLQGEKLFF
CDR3nt: TGTGCCAGCAGCTTACGGCGGTTGCAGGGTGAAAAACTGTTTTTT